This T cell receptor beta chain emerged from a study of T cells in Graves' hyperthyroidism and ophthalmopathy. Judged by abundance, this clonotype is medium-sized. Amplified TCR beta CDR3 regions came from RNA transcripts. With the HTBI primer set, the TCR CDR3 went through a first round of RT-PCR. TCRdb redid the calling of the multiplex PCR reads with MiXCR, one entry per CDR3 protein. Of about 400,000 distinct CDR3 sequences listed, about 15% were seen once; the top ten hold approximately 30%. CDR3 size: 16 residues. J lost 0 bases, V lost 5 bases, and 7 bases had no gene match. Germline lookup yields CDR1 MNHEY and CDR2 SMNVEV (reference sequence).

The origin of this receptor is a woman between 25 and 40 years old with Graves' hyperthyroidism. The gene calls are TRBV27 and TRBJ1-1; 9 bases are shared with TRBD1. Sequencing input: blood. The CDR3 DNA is TGTGCCAGCAGTCCCCAGGGACAGGGCGTGAACACTGAAGCTTTCTTT. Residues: CASSPQGQGVNTEAFF.